The clone carrying this TCR beta chain was seen only a few times. Antigen: not known. The investigators reverse transcribed all of the isolated RNA, so they sequenced expressed TCRB transcripts. Sequencing was performed with immunoSEQ multiplex PCR; in TCRdb, only in-frame clones are kept and a portion is missing. The table shows about 160,000 clones, with just over 9% occurring only once. Sorting with CD45RO/CCR7/CD25/CD127/CD95/CD27 yielded naive, central memory, regulatory and stem-like memory CD4+ cells. This sample was included in a study of beta chain features in type 1 diabetes. The length of the CDR3 is 14 residues. Trimming removed 4 bases at V and 8 bases at J, with 14 bases between. Germline loops: CDR1 SNHLY, CDR2 FYNNEI. The study, taken as a whole, reports: Type 1 diabetes patients had fewer VDJ junction insertions and more deletions. The naive, central memory and Treg TCRB repertoires showed an apparent similarity that was greater among patients than among healthy donors.

The genes are TRBV2 and TRBJ1-4; D is possibly TRBD1 (6 bases). This receptor was taken from a woman in her late teens or twenties in good health. Sample: central memory CD4+ T cells from blood. The DNA of the CDR3 is TGTGCCAGCAGTGGGCGGACCCAGGGGGAAAAACTGTTTTTT. Translated: CASSGRTQGEKLFF. The full variable domain, its missing parts supplied by reference TRBV2 and TRBJ1-4, is EPEVTQTPSHQVTQMGQEVILRCVPISNHLYFYWYRQILGQKVEFLVSFYNNEISEKSEIFDDQFSVERPDGSNFTLKIRSTKLEDSAMYFCASSGRTQGEKLFFGSGTQLSVL.